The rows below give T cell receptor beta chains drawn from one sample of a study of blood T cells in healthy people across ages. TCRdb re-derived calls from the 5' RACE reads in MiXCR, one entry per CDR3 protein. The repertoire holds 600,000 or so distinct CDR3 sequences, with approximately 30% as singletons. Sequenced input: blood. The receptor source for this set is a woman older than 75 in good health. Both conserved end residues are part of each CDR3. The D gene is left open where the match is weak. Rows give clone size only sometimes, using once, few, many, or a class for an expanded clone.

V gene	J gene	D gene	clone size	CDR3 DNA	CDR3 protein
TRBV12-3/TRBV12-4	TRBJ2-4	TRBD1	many	TGTGCCAGCAGTCGGACAGGGGAAAACATTCAGTACTTC	CASSRTGENIQYF
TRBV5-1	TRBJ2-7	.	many	TGCGCCAGCAGCTACGACTTTAGGGGCGTCTACGAGCAGTACTTC	CASSYDFRGVYEQYF
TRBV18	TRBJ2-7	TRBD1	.	TGTGCCAGCTCATCCTGTACCGGGACAGGGTTTTGCGAGCAGTACTTC	CASSSCTGTGFCEQYF
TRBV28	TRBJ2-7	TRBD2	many	TGTGCCTGGGGTGGCGGGAGCTCCTACGAGCAGTACTTC	CAWGGGSSYEQYF
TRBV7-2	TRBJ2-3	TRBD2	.	TGTGCCAGCAGCTTTGGTCCTAGCGGCATCACAGATACGCAGTATTTT	CASSFGPSGITDTQYF
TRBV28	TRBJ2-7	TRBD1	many	TGTGCCAGCAGCGCGACAGGGCCCTACGAGCAGTACTTC	CASSATGPYEQYF
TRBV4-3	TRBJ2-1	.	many	TGCGCCAGCAGCCAAGATATATACCATGAGCAGTTCTTC	CASSQDIYHEQFF
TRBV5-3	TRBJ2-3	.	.	TGTGCCAGAAGCTTGGCCGGTGTGGACAGCACAGATACGCAGTATTTT	CARSLAGVDSTDTQYF
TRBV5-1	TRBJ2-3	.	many	TGCGCCAGCAGCGCCAATGGGGGGGCGCTCACAGATACGCAGTATTTT	CASSANGGALTDTQYF
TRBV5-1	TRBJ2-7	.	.	TGCGCCAGCAGCTTGGAGGCTACCTACGAGCAGTACTTC	CASSLEATYEQYF
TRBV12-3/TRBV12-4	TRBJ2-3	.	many	TGTGCCAGCAGTGAAGGGGGGGGAACAGATACGCAGTATTTT	CASSEGGGTDTQYF
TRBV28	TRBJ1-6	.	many	TGTGCCAGCAGGAATTTAGGGGCGGGTGATAATTCACCCCTCCACTTT	CASRNLGAGDNSPLHF
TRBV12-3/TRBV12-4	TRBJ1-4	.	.	TGTGCCAGCAGTTTTGAGGCAGGGGAGCTGGGACTGTTTTTT	CASSFEAGELGLFF